This T cell receptor beta chain derives from a study of T cell changes during pregnancy in multiple sclerosis. Produced via immunoSEQ multiplex PCR; TCRdb's table is partial and in-frame only. The table has under 70,000 clones, around 94% seen once. This CDR3 has 13 residues. Germline values: CDR1 MGHRA, CDR2 YSYEKL. Trimming pared 0 bases from V and 11 bases from J, leaving 11 bases between. The input for sequencing was peripheral blood, taken in the third trimester of pregnancy. The receptor's source is a female donor in good health, enrolled as a control in a pregnancy study. The rearrangement joins TRBV4-1 to TRBJ2-1, with D possibly matching TRBD2 (5 bases). The CDR3 sequence is CASSQDNPTKQFF. The CDR3 DNA sequence: TGCGCCAGCAGCCAAGATAACCCGACTAAGCAGTTCTTC.